This T cell receptor beta chain originates from a study of T cells after yellow fever vaccination. Broader study findings: At under 98% for CD4 and approximately 88% for CD8, most primary-vaccination clones showed up again after the booster. FACS-sorted repertoires could contain abundant clonotypes contaminating from the bulk population.

Germline CDR1 reads SGHVS; CDR2 reads FQNEAQ. This CDR3 region has 16 residues. The ends were cut back, 5 bases at V and 3 bases at J, with 18 bases in the middle. This clonotype was detected many times. Its antigen remains unidentified. One entry per CDR3 protein, called by TCRdb with MiXCR from the 5' RACE reads. The profile shows fewer than 150,000 distinct CDR3 sequences, 7.7% of them singletons. The J gene is TRBJ2-3, the V gene TRBV7-8, with D maybe TRBD1 (6 bases). Sequences were derived from CD4+ T cells sorted from PBMCs, sampled 5 days after the yellow fever booster vaccination. This receptor was taken from a man aged 30-40 years who received the YFV17D yellow fever vaccine. The CDR3 nucleotides are TGTGCCAGCAGCCTAGGGTGGGGGCTTGGTACAGATACGCAGTATTTT. Protein product: CASSLGWGLGTDTQYF.